This TCR beta chain was captured in a study of T cell repertoires in cytomegalovirus infection. On the study more broadly: Recently identified HLA-C-restricted CMV epitopes were among the peptides used. Evidence of both CMV infection and a matching HLA type came from public TCR beta signatures. General observations from the study: Cumulative public TCR beta family frequency identified CMV carriers with the relevant HLA. In two of eight donors, the top clonotype was HLA-C-restricted CMV-specific.

A remark on this clonotype: Antigen specificity is unknown.

Per germline, CDR1 MNHEY and CDR2 SMNVEV (reference sequence). Trimming cost V 5 bases and J 5 bases; bases outside gene matches: 11. This CDR3 has 15 amino acids. TCRdb re-called the reads through MiXCR, storing one row per CDR3 protein. The sample lists under 95,000 distinct CDR3 sequences, about half seen once, with about 92% in the top ten. The specimen comprised CD8+ T cells from cultured PBMCs, sampled from culture after CMV antigen stimulation. V and J are TRBV27 and TRBJ2-7, with 8 bases matching TRBD2. This receptor was obtained from a human donor in good health (CMV status not recorded). Some clones in this sample may be carry-over from other donors' samples. The CDR3 protein is CASSPSGSWYNEQYF. The CDR3, as DNA: TGTGCCAGCAGTCCCAGCGGGAGCTGGTATAACGAGCAGTACTTC.